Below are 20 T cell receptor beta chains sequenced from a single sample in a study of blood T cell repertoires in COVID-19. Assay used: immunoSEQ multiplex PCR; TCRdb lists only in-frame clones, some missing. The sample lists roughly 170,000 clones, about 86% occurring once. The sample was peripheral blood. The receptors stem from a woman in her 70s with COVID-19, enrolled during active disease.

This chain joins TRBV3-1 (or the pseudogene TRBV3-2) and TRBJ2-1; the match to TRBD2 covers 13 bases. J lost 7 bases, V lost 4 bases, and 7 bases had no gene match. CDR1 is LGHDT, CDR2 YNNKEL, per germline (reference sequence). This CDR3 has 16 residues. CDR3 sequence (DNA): TGTGCCAGCAGCCCATGGACTAGCGGGAGAAGAAATGAGCAGTTCTTC. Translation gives CASSPWTSGRRNEQFF.

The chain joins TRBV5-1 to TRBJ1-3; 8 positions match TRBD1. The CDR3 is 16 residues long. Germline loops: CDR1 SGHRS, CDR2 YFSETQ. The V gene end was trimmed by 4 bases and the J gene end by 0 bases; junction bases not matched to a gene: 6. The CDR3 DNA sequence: TGCGCCAGCAGCCCGGACAGGGACGTCTCTGGAAACACCATATATTTT. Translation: CASSPDRDVSGNTIYF.

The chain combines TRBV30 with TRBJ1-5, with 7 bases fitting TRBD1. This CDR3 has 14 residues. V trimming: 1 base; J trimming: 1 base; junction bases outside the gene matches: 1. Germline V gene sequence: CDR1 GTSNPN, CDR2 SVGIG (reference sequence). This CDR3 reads CAWSAGQSNQPQHF. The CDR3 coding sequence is TGTGCCTGGAGTGCGGGACAGAGCAATCAGCCCCAGCATTTT.

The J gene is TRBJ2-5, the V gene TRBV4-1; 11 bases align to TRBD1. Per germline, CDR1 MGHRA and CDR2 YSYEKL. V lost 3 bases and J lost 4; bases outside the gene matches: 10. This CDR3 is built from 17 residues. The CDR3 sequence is CASSQGPLGQGGETQYF. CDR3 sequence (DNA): TGCGCCAGCAGCCAGGGCCCCCTGGGACAGGGGGGAGAGACCCAGTACTTC.

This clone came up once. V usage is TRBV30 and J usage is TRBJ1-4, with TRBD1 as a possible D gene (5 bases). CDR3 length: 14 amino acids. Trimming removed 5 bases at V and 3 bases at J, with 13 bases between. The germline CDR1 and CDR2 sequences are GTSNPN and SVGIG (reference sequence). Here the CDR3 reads CAWGDGGPNEKLFF. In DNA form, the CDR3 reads TGTGCCTGGGGGGACGGGGGACCTAATGAAAAACTGTTTTTT.

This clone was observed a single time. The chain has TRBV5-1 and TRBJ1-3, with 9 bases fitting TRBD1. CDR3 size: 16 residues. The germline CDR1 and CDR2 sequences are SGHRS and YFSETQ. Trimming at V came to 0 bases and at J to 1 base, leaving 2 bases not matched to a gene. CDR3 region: CASSLVGTGSGNTIYF. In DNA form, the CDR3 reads TGCGCCAGCAGCTTGGTAGGGACAGGGTCTGGAAACACCATATATTTT.

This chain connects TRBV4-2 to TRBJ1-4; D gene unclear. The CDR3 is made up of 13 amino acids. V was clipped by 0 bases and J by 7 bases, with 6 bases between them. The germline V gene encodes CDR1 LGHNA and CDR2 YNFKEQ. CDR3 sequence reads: CASSQDRFEKLFF. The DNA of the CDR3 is TGTGCCAGCAGCCAAGACCGGTTTGAAAAACTGTTTTTT.

The CDR3 here is CASSQDSGPSFNTQYF. In DNA form, the CDR3 reads TGCGCCAGCAGCCAAGATTCAGGCCCGAGTTTCAATACGCAGTATTTT. V is TRBV4-1 and J is TRBJ2-3; D gene uncertain. With 0 bases removed from V and 7 bases from J, the gap between germline ends came to 17 bases. Germline values: CDR1 MGHRA, CDR2 YSYEKL. The CDR3 has 16 residues.

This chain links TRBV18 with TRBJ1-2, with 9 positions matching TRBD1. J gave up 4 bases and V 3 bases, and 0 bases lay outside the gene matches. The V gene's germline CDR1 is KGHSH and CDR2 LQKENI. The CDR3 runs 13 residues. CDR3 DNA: TGTGCCAGCTCACCGGGACAGGGCTATGGCTACACCTTC. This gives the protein CASSPGQGYGYTF.

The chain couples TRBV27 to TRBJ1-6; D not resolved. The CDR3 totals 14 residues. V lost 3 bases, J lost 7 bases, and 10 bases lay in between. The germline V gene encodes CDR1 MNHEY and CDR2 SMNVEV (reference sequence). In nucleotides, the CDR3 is TGTGCCAGCAGTTTGGGAGGTGGAAATTCACCCCTCCACTTT. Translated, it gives CASSLGGGNSPLHF.

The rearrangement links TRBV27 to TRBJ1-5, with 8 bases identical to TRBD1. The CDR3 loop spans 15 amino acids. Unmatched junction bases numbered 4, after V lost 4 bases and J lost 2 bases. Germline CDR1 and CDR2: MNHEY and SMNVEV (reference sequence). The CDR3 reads CASSWTGKGNQPQHF. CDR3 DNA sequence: TGTGCCAGCAGTTGGACAGGGAAGGGCAATCAGCCCCAGCATTTT.

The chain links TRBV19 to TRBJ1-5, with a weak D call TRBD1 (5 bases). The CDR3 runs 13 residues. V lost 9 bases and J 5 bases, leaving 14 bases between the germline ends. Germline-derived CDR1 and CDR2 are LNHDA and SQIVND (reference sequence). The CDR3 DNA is TGTGCCAGCTTAGGGAGGGGCGATCAGCCCCAGCATTTT. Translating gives CASLGRGDQPQHF.

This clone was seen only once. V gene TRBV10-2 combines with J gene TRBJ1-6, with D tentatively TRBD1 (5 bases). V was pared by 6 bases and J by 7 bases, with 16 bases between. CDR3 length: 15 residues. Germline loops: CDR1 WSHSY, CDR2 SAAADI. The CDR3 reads CASRGEGAGNSPLHF. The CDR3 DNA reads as TGCGCCAGCAGGGGTGAAGGGGCTGGAAATTCACCCCTCCACTTT.

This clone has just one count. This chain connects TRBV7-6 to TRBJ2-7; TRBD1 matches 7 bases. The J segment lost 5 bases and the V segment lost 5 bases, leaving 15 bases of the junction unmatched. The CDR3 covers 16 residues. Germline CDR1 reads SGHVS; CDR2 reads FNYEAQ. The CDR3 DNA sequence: TGTGCCAGCAGCCCCACCCTTATTAGGGGGCGGGACGAGCAGTACTTC. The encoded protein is CASSPTLIRGRDEQYF.

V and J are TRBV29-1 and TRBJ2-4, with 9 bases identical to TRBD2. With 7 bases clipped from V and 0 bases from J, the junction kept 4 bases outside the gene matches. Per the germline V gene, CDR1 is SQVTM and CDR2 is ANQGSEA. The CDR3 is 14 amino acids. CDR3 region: CSGRLAEAKNIQYF. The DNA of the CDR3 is TGCAGCGGAAGACTAGCGGAAGCCAAAAACATTCAGTACTTC.

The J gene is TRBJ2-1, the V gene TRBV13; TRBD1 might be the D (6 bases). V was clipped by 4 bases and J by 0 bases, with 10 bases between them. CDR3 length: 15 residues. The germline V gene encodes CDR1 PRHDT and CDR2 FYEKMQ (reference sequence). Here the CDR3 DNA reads TGTGCCAGCAGCTCGGACAGATACTCCTACAATGAGCAGTTCTTC. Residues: CASSSDRYSYNEQFF.

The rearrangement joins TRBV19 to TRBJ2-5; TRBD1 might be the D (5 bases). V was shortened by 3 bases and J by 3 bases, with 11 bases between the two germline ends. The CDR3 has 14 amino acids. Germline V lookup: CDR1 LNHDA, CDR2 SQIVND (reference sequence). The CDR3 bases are TGTGCCAGTAGTATTGTGAAGGGGAAAGAGACCCAGTACTTC. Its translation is CASSIVKGKETQYF.

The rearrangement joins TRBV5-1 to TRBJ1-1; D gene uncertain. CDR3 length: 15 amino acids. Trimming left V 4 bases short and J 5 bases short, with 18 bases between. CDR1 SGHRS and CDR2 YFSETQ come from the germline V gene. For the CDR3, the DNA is TGCGCCAGCAGCCCCTCTTACCCCTCAGGAACTGAAGCTTTCTTT. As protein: CASSPSYPSGTEAFF.

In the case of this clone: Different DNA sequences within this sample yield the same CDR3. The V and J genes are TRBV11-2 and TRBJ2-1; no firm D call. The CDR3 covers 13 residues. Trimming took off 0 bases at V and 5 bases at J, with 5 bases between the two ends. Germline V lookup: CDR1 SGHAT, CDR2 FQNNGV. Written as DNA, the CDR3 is TGTGCCAGCAGCTTAGAAAGCCACAATGAGCAGTTCTTC. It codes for CASSLESHNEQFF.

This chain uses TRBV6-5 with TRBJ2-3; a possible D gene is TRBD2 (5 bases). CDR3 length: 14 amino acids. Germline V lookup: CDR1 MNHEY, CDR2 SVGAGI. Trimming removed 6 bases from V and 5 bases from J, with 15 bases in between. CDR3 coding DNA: TGTGCCAGCAGAGATTTAGAGGGTAAAGATACGCAGTATTTT. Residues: CASRDLEGKDTQYF.